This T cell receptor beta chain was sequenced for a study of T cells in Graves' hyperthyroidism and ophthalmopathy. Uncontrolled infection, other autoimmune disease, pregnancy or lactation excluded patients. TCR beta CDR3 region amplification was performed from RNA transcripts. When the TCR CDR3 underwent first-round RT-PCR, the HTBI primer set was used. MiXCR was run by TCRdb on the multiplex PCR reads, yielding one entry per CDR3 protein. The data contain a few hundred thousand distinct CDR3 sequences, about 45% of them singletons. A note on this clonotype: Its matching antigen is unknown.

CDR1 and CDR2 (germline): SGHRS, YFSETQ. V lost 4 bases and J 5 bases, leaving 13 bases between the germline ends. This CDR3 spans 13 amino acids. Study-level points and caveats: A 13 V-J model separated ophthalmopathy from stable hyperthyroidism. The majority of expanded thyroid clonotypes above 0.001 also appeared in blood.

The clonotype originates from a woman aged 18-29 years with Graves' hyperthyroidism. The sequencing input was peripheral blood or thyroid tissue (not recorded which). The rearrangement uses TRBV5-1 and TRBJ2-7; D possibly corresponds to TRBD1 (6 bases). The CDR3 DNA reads TGCGCCAGCAGCCAAGGGGACATCAACGAGCAGTACTTC. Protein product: CASSQGDINEQYF.